This entry describes one TCR beta chain. Its target is not known. These data come from a study of breast tumors, draining lymph nodes, adjacent tissues. General study points: Tumor repertoires ranked between lymph nodes and nontumor tissue in diversity, with V and J gene preferences.

This CDR3 has 15 residues. From germline, CDR1 is DFQATT and CDR2 SNEGSKA (reference sequence). V was pared by 1 base and J by 7 bases, with 17 bases between. Each CDR3 protein gets one entry after TCRdb re-called the multiplex PCR reads with MiXCR. The repertoire holds about 13,000 distinct CDR3 sequences, with about 50% as singletons. This chain links TRBV20-1 with TRBJ1-5; D perhaps matches TRBD1 (5 bases). This receptor was taken from a female donor with breast cancer. Some clones in this sample may be carry-over from other donors' samples. Sequencing input: tumor-adjacent breast tissue. CDR3: CSARVVGQSPQPQHF. The CDR3, as DNA: TGCAGTGCTAGAGTTGTCGGACAATCCCCCCAGCCCCAGCATTTT.